This TCR beta chain was observed in a study of blood T cell repertoires in COVID-19 (dated by TCRdb to the early 2020s). For context, the study as a whole: Collaborator samples came from the United States, Italy and Spain and covered acute and convalescent phases of COVID-19. The material from the prospective study consisted of cDNA or gDNA derived from T cells, B-cell-depleted T cells, or PBMCs. The dataset comprised deeply sampled blood TCRbeta repertoires from subjects exposed to, actively infected with, or recovered from COVID-19. The repertoires were released in a freely available public database intended as a resource for research on the immune response to SARS-CoV-2. The samples were drawn from the first 160 participants of the ongoing ImmuneRACE study and from more than 1,000 subjects provided by 6 global collaborators. A de-identified subject ID, COVID-19 status, age in years and sex were almost always included in the sample metadata. Where HLA class I and class II types were available, the types were taken from metadata supplied by the sample provider, not from assay-based typing. Results and caveats for the whole study, not just this receptor: How much clinical and demographic metadata was included differed by source and by participant, and the metadata was provided uncurated.

V lost 9 bases and J lost 4 bases; the stretch between them is 17 bases long. The germline V gene supplies CDR1 SGHRS and CDR2 YFSETQ. The CDR3 contains 14 residues, cysteine and phenylalanine counted. CDR3 DNA only is kept here, 42 bases in frame from base 1. The immunoSEQ Assay, a bias-controlled multiplex PCR, was used to amplify TCRbeta CDR3 regions from genomic DNA. On the study's bioinformatics: Within the assay, amplification of reference gene primers was used to estimate how many nucleated cells each sample contained. To quantify the absolute abundance of each unique TCRbeta CDR3 rearrangement, sequence reads were collapsed and filtered. For each sample, productive Simpson clonality was calculated by taking the square root of Simpson's diversity index across productive rearrangements. Entries here come from immuneACCESS through TCRdb and include only in-frame sequences with V and J called. Some clones fail to appear in such tables; in the studies checked, an unresolved V gene covers under half of the shortfall, and the cause of the remainder is unknown. V, J and clone size are those of that table, while D and trimming were read from the DNA. The table for this sample lists under 50,000 clones; approximately 82% of them were counted only once. The ten largest clones add up to approximately 4.1% of the sample.

Remarks on this clone: What this receptor recognizes is not known. No much larger clone is present one base from it, and per-base qualities are unavailable.

The collaborating institutions used their own protocols to collect whole blood in K2EDTA tubes. For TCRbeta analysis, collaborators shipped samples in one of three forms: frozen whole blood, isolated PBMCs, or DNA extracted from either of those sample types. The specimen sequenced was peripheral blood. The TCR comes from a woman in her seventies with acute or convalescent COVID-19. The rearrangement joined TRBV5-1 to TRBJ1-3, with no confident D gene call. The DNA is as follows: TGCGCCACCTCGTTTGGGCCCGACGGAAACACCATATATTTT. This encodes CATSFGPDGNTIYF.